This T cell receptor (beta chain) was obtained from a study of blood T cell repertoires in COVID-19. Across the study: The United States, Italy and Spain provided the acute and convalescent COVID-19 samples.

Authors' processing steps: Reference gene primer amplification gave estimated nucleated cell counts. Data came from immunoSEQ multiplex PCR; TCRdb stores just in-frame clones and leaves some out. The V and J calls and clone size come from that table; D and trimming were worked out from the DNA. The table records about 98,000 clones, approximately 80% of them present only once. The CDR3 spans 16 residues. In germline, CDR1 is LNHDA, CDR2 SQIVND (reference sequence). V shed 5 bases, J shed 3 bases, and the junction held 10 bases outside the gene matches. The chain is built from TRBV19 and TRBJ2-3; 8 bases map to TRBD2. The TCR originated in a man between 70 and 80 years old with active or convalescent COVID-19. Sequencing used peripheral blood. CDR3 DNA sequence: TGTGCCAGTAGTGCCCGGGGGGGCGGGGGAACAGATACGCAGTATTTT. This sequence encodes CASSARGGGGTDTQYF.